This T cell receptor beta chain appears in the sequencing data of a study of post-analysis software for immune sequencing data. Study-level background: Disease courses included relapsing-remitting, secondary progressive and progressive-relapsing multiple sclerosis. Notes on the study in general: Patients showed TRBV5-6, TRBV5-1 and TRBV20-1 among a few TRBV segments more frequent than in controls.

Sequencing libraries made from TCR beta cDNA carried unique molecular identifiers. TCRdb re-analysed the PCR reads in MiXCR, keeping a single row per CDR3 protein. The sample has some 800,000 distinct CDR3 sequences, 46% seen once. Points on this clonotype: Its target is unknown.

Germline V lookup: CDR1 MNHEY, CDR2 SVGEGT. V lost 4 bases, J lost 5 bases, and 13 bases stayed unmatched. CDR3 length equals 17 residues. V gene TRBV6-2 or TRBV6-3 combines with J gene TRBJ2-7, with TRBD2 identical over 11 bases. This receptor was taken from a girl aged 5-17 years with multiple sclerosis. The sample consisted of blood. The CDR3 here is CASSSRPGLAERNEQYF. CDR3 DNA sequence: TGTGCCAGCAGTTCCAGGCCGGGACTAGCGGAGAGGAACGAGCAGTACTTC.